This entry features one TCR beta chain sequence. The clone's antigen remains unknown. No base quality information exists; no much larger clone differs at one position. The immunoSEQ Assay, a bias-controlled multiplex PCR, was used to amplify TCRbeta CDR3 regions from genomic DNA. On the study's bioinformatics: Within the assay, amplification of reference gene primers was used to estimate how many nucleated cells each sample contained. To quantify the absolute abundance of each unique TCRbeta CDR3 rearrangement, sequence reads were collapsed and filtered. Productive Simpson clonality was computed per sample as the square root of Simpson's diversity index over productive rearrangements. The table comes from immuneACCESS by way of TCRdb, which keeps in-frame sequences with V and J called. Part of the clones is missing from these tables; in studies checked, under half for an unresolved V gene and the rest for unknown reasons. That table gives V, J and clone size, and the DNA gave D and trimming. For this sample the table gives 400,000 or so clones, of which roughly 88% were detected only once. About 0.6% of the sample belongs to the ten largest clones.

Enrolling through a virtual design, the prospective study's participants ranged in age from roughly 18 to 100 years and lived across 24 United States geographic areas. In the prospective study, cohorts were assigned on the basis of participant-reported clinical history obtained from a screening survey and a study questionnaire. For ImmuneRACE Cohort 3, a participant was defined as recovered based on two consecutive negative NP/OP PCR tests, clearance by a healthcare professional, or resolution of symptoms. Each participant in the prospective study had whole blood, serum and a nasopharyngeal or oropharyngeal swab collected by mobile phlebotomists. Prospective study participants could optionally give additional blood draws and questionnaires over an approximately two-month period. Before DNA extraction, blood samples from the prospective study were shipped at room temperature or frozen. From the germline V gene, CDR1 is SGDLS and CDR2 is YYNGEE. The junction shows trimming of 4 bases on V and 3 bases on J, and the gene matches do not reach 8 bases of it. The CDR3 runs 16 residues from the cysteine to the phenylalanine. The sequence is cut down to CDR3 DNA, 48 bases in frame from base 1.

These data belong to a study of blood T cell repertoires in COVID-19 (TCRdb year 2020). For the study in its entirety: The collaborator samples originated in the United States, Italy and Spain and spanned the acute and convalescent phases of COVID-19. Deeply sampled blood TCRbeta repertoires from subjects exposed to, actively infected with, or recovered from COVID-19 were included in the dataset. Samples were obtained from the ongoing ImmuneRACE study (first 160 participants) and from over 1,000 subjects provided by 6 global collaborators. A de-identified subject ID, COVID-19 status, age in years and sex were almost always included in the sample metadata. The material from the prospective study consisted of cDNA or gDNA derived from T cells, B-cell-depleted T cells, or PBMCs. The repertoires were released in a freely available public database intended as a resource for research on the immune response to SARS-CoV-2. Where available, HLA class I and class II types were taken from metadata supplied by the sample provider and were not determined by assay-based typing.

Findings and caveats that apply to the study as a whole: The amount of clinical and demographic metadata varied by source and participant and was provided uncurated.

Sequencing was carried out using PBMCs or T cells enriched from blood (not recorded which). The rearrangement combines TRBV9 with TRBJ1-3, with 9 bases in between that match TRBD1. The TCR comes from a man aged 18 to 29 who had recovered from COVID-19. The CDR3 protein sequence reads: CASSPRQGGIGNTIYF. The bases read TGTGCCAGCAGCCCCCGACAGGGGGGCATTGGAAACACCATATATTTT.